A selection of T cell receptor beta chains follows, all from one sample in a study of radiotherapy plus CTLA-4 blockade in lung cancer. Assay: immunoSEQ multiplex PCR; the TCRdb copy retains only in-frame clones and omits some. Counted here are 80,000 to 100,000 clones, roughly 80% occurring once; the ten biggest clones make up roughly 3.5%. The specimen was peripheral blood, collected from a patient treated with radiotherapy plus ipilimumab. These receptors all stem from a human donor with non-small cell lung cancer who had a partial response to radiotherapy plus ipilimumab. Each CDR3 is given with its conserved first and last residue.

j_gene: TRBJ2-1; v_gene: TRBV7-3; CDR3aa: CASSLGRDSYNEQFF
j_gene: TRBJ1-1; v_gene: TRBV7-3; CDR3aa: CASSFTGGTEAFF
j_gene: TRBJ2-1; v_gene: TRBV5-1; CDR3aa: CASSLGFGAGGSYNEQFF
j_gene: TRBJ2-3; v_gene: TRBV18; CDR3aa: CASSPGQIGTDTQYF
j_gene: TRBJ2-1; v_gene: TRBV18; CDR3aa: CASSQGLARSYNEQFF
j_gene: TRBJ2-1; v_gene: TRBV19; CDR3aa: CASSRLADYNEQFF
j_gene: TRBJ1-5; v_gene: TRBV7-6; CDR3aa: CASSSGTGLNQPQHF
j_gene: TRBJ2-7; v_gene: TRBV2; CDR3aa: CAVRDRGREQYF
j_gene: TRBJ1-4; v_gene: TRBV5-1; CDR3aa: CASSLDSPNEKLFF
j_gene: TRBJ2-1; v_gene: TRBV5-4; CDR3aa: CASSPDPSASNEQFF
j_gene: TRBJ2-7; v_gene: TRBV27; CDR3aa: CASSLSPRGGYEQYF
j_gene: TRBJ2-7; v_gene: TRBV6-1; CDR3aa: CASSSKPQRYEQYF
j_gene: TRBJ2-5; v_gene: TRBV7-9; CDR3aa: CASSSRILATGQETQYF
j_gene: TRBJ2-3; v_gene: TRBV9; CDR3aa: CASSRSGRGPDTQYF
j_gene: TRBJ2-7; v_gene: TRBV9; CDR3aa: CASSVDQGTAYEQYF
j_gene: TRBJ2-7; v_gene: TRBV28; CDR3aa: CASSLQARYEQYF
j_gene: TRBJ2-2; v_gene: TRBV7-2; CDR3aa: CASSQQPTGELFF
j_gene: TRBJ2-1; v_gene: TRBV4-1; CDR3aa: CASSRRLAQGEQFF
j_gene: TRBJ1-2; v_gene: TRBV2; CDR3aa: CASMREQGNGYTF
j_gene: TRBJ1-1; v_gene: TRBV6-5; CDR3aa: CASSALGRNTEAFF
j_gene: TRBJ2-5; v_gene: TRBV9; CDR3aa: CASSAPRGNQETQYF
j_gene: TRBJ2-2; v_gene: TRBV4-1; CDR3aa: CASSQDQSGGELFF
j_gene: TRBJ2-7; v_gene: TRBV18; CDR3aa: CASSPGSGAYEQYF
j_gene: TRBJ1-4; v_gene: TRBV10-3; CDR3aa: CAIRGTDNEKLFF
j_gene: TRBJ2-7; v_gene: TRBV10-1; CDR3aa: CASSEDAGGSEQYF
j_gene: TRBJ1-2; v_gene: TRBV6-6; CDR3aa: CASSRYEHYGYTF
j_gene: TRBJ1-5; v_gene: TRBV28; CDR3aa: CASRPGQGFHSNQPQHF
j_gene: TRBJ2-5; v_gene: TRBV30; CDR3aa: CAWTIAGGIKTQYF
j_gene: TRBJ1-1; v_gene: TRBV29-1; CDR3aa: CSVERTGGDTEAFF
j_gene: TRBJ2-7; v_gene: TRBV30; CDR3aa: CAWLDRGVHFEQYF
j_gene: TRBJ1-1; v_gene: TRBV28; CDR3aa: CASSSGVGHTEAFF
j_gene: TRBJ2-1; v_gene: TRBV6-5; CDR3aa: CASAGTGLYNEQFF